The 26 T cell receptor beta chains reported below all come from one sample, sequenced in a study of CD8+ T cells in alopecia areata. Investigators isolated RNA and reverse transcribed it into cDNA to act as the sequencing template. Some clones are missing from TCRdb's copy, which holds only in-frame ones; the method was immunoSEQ multiplex PCR. The sample records 170,000 or so clones, roughly 50% being singletons. Treatment meaning: oral pan-JAK inhibitor, 5-10 mg twice daily. Sequencing was performed on CD8+ T cells sorted from blood, taken at week 24, from a patient treated with tofacitinib. These receptors originate from a human donor with alopecia areata.

The table lists this clone with a count of one. For the CDR3, the DNA is TGTGCCAGCAGTTTCTCAGGGGGCGAGCAGTACTTC. Its protein is CASSFSGGEQYF. The genes are TRBV27 and TRBJ2-7; TRBD1 aligns across 7 bases. CDR3 length: 12 amino acids. From germline, CDR1 is MNHEY and CDR2 SMNVEV (reference sequence). The trim removed 3 bases at V and 6 bases at J, leaving 2 bases unmatched.

The chain links TRBV29-1 to TRBJ1-2; D is undetermined. Per germline, CDR1 SQVTM and CDR2 ANQGSEA. V lost 8 bases to trimming and J lost 5 bases, with 24 bases between them. The CDR3 covers 15 residues. The CDR3 loop is CSSEEVTPRIYGYTF. The DNA for the CDR3 is TGCAGCTCCGAGGAGGTGACACCGAGGATTTATGGCTACACCTTC.

This sequence joins TRBV4-1 and TRBJ2-1; the D gene could be TRBD1 or TRBD2 (7 bases each). The CDR3 runs to 15 residues. Trimming cost V 0 bases and J 5 bases, with 11 bases left between them. Germline V gene sequence: CDR1 MGHRA, CDR2 YSYEKL. Here the CDR3 reads CASSQDPGGDNEQFF. The CDR3 DNA sequence: TGCGCCAGCAGCCAAGACCCAGGGGGGGACAATGAGCAGTTCTTC.

V and J are TRBV25-1 and TRBJ1-2, with TRBD1 identical over 7 bases. V dropped 2 bases and J dropped 6; count of bases not matched to a gene: 0. In germline, CDR1 is MGHDK, CDR2 SYGVNS. This CDR3 contains 12 residues. CDR3 nucleotides: TGTGCCAGCAGTGAAACAGGGGATGGCTACACCTTC. Its protein product is CASSETGDGYTF.

The chain joins TRBV4-3 to TRBJ2-7, with D maybe TRBD1 (5 bases). The CDR3 totals 16 residues. V lost 0 bases and J 4 bases, leaving 16 bases between the germline ends. Germline values: CDR1 LGHNA, CDR2 YSLEER. The CDR3 DNA is TGCGCCAGCAGCCAAGATGTTCTCCGGGCAGGGTACGAGCAGTACTTC. Its translation: CASSQDVLRAGYEQYF.

The V gene is TRBV6-5, the J gene TRBJ2-2; D uncertain. CDR1 and CDR2 (germline): MNHEY, SVGAGI. The CDR3 runs 12 residues. Between the trimmed V and J ends, which lost 10 bases and 2 bases, there was a span of 8 bases. The CDR3 sequence: CAIRPNTGELFF. The CDR3 DNA reads TGTGCCATACGACCTAACACCGGGGAGCTGTTTTTT.

This chain links TRBV29-1 with TRBJ1-1, with D hard to call. The CDR3 is 12 amino acids. CDR1 and CDR2 (germline): SQVTM, ANQGSEA. V lost 7 bases and J lost 0, with 9 bases in between. The CDR3 nucleotides read TGCAGCGGAGGACTCATGAACACTGAAGCTTTCTTT. Protein product: CSGGLMNTEAFF. The whole variable domain, remainder taken from reference TRBV29-1 and TRBJ1-1, is SAVISQKPSRDICQRGTSLTIQCQVDSQVTMMFWYRQQPGQSLTLIATANQGSEATYESGFVIDKFPISRPNLTFSTLTVSNMSPEDSSIYLCSGGLMNTEAFFGQGTRLTVV.

CDR3 sequence (DNA): TGTGCCAGCATTGGGGGCTTGAACACTGAAGCTTTCTTT. This encodes CASIGGLNTEAFF. The chain is built from TRBV2 and TRBJ1-1; a weak D match, TRBD1 (6 bases). This CDR3 comprises 13 residues. The germline gives CDR1 SNHLY, CDR2 FYNNEI. V lost 7 bases and J lost 0, with 9 bases in between.

The chain employs TRBV6-6 and TRBJ1-5; tentatively, D is TRBD1 (6 bases). The CDR3 contains 15 residues. V was shortened by 3 bases and J by 3 bases, with 12 bases between the two germline ends. Germline V gene lookup returns CDR1 MNHNY and CDR2 SVGAGI (reference sequence). The CDR3 spells CASSYSGGNNQPQHF. In DNA, the CDR3 is TGTGCCAGCAGTTATTCTGGGGGCAACAATCAGCCCCAGCATTTT.

This chain uses TRBV30 with TRBJ1-1; no clear D gene. The CDR3 spans 12 residues. The ends were cut back, 2 bases at V and 3 bases at J, with 7 bases in the middle. CDR1 and CDR2 (germline): GTSNPN, SVGIG (reference sequence). The CDR3 DNA reads as TGTGCCTGGAGTTACGGGGACACTGAAGCTTTCTTT. Its translation: CAWSYGDTEAFF.

V is TRBV10-3 and J is TRBJ1-4, with a weak D call TRBD1 (5 bases). Deletions cut 8 bases from V and 6 bases from J, with 10 bases between. The CDR3 totals 12 residues. CDR1 is ENHRY, CDR2 SYGVKD, per germline. The CDR3: CAIGTDHEKLFF. DNA for the CDR3: TGTGCCATCGGGACTGACCATGAAAAACTGTTTTTT.

This sequence joins TRBV10-3 and TRBJ1-6, with D uncertain. The V end was cut by 0 bases, the J end by 7 bases, with 16 bases between. The germline CDR1 and CDR2 sequences are ENHRY and SYGVKD. The CDR3 length is 17 residues. CDR3 loop: CAISESRLGRRNSPLHF. CDR3 in DNA: TGTGCCATCAGTGAGTCGAGGTTAGGGAGGAGAAATTCACCCCTCCACTTT.

The chain combines TRBV6-5 with TRBJ1-2, with a tentative D call TRBD1 (6 bases). This CDR3 region has 13 residues. The germline gives CDR1 MNHEY, CDR2 SVGAGI. V was trimmed by 5 bases and J by 8 bases, leaving 15 bases between them. CDR3 region: CASSLTSGAGYTF. In DNA, the CDR3 is TGTGCCAGCAGTCTCACCTCAGGGGCCGGCTACACCTTC.

V is TRBV6-5 and J is TRBJ2-7; a possible D gene is TRBD2 (6 bases). Looked up from germline, CDR1 is MNHEY and CDR2 is SVGAGI. The CDR3 runs to 14 residues. V lost 5 bases, J lost 4 bases, and 15 bases lay in between. The CDR3, as DNA: TGTGCCAGCAGTGGTTGGGACTCAAAATACGAGCAGTACTTC. Translation: CASSGWDSKYEQYF.

This clone was seen more than once but under ten times. The chain recombines TRBV13 with TRBJ1-6; D is undetermined. The germline gives CDR1 PRHDT, CDR2 FYEKMQ (reference sequence). Trimming took 0 bases from V and 9 from J, leaving 3 bases between them. CDR3 length equals 12 residues. CDR3 nucleotides: TGTGCCAGCAGCTTAGGCGGTTCACCCCTCCACTTT. It yields the protein CASSLGGSPLHF.

This chain joins TRBV19 and TRBJ2-5; 7 bases line up with TRBD1. The CDR3 runs to 15 residues. V shed 5 bases and J 1 base; nucleotides not matched to a gene: 7. CDR1 and CDR2 (germline): LNHDA, SQIVND (reference sequence). The CDR3 region is CASSVSSGGQETQYF. The CDR3 nucleotides are TGTGCCAGTAGTGTCTCATCAGGGGGCCAAGAGACCCAGTACTTC.

This clone was counted only a few times. The V call is TRBV29-1, the J call TRBJ1-2; tentatively, D is TRBD1 (5 bases). The CDR3 is 12 amino acids. Germline-derived CDR1 and CDR2 are SQVTM and ANQGSEA. The V and J ends lost 5 bases and 3 bases respectively, with 10 bases between them. CDR3 region: CSVPTGDYGYTF. In DNA, the CDR3 is TGCAGCGTTCCCACAGGTGACTATGGCTACACCTTC.

The chain combines TRBV12-5 with TRBJ2-7; 12 nucleotides match TRBD2. The J segment lost 5 bases and the V segment lost 4 bases, leaving 12 bases of the junction unmatched. This CDR3 spans 17 amino acids. Germline CDR1 is LGHNT and CDR2 is FRNRAP. The CDR3 sequence: CASGSPTSGGSWDEQYF. The CDR3 nucleotides are TGTGCTAGTGGTTCCCCGACTAGCGGGGGCTCTTGGGACGAGCAGTACTTC.

This clone came up a few times. The rearrangement joins TRBV19 to TRBJ1-1; D unresolved. The V and J ends lost 3 bases and 1 base respectively, with 9 bases between them. CDR1 and CDR2 from the germline V gene are LNHDA and SQIVND (reference sequence). The CDR3 is 14 amino acids. The CDR3 DNA follows: TGTGCCAGTAGTATGGCCGCAGCGAACACTGAAGCTTTCTTT. It specifies CASSMAAANTEAFF.

This clone was seen just once. The V and J genes are TRBV4-3 and TRBJ2-3, with a possible D match to TRBD2 (6 bases). This CDR3 spans 15 amino acids. Trimming removed 0 bases at V and 6 bases at J, with 13 bases between. CDR1 is LGHNA and CDR2 is YSLEER in the germline V gene. The CDR3 sequence is CASSQELLATDTQYF. CDR3 bases: TGCGCCAGCAGCCAAGAGTTACTAGCAACGGATACGCAGTATTTT.

The chain recombines TRBV25-1 with TRBJ2-6, with 8 bases fitting TRBD1. In germline, CDR1 is MGHDK, CDR2 SYGVNS. Trimming cost V 4 bases and J 0 bases; bases outside gene matches: 8. The CDR3 spans 18 residues. The CDR3 region is CASSADREVYSGANVLTF. For the CDR3, the DNA is TGTGCCAGCAGTGCGGACAGGGAGGTTTACTCTGGGGCCAACGTCCTGACTTTC.

At least ten counts were recorded for this clone. The chain uses TRBV6-6 and TRBJ2-7; no firm D call. There are 12 residues in the CDR3. Germline V gene data show CDR1 as MNHNY and CDR2 as SVGAGI (reference sequence). With 6 bases removed from V and 0 bases from J, the gap between germline ends came to 6 bases. The CDR3 spells CASRSGSYEQYF. CDR3 DNA: TGTGCCAGCAGATCCGGCTCCTACGAGCAGTACTTC.

In its sample, this clone is medium-sized. The chain has TRBV6-6 and TRBJ1-6; no clear D. This CDR3 is 16 amino acids long. V lost 2 bases and J 7 bases, leaving 15 bases between the germline ends. Germline V gives CDR1 MNHNY, CDR2 SVGAGI (reference sequence). The CDR3 loop reads CASSYPRAETNSPLHF. As DNA, the CDR3 is TGTGCCAGCAGTTACCCCCGTGCGGAGACAAATTCACCCCTCCACTTT.

J is TRBJ2-3 and V is TRBV5-1; 10 positions agree with TRBD2. The length of the CDR3 is 18 residues. Germline loops: CDR1 SGHRS, CDR2 YFSETQ. V shed 1 base and J 1 base; nucleotides not matched to a gene: 9. CDR3 sequence reads: CASSLSRLAGERTDTQYF. As DNA, the CDR3 is TGCGCCAGCAGCTTGAGTCGGCTAGCGGGGGAGCGCACAGATACGCAGTATTTT.

The table lists this clone with a few counts. The chain couples TRBV25-1 to TRBJ2-7; 10 nucleotides agree with TRBD1. V was clipped by 3 bases and J by 4 bases; unmatched bases: 3. The CDR3 is made up of 14 amino acids. The V gene's germline CDR1 is MGHDK and CDR2 SYGVNS. The CDR3 coding sequence is TGTGCCAGCAGTGAGGGGACAGGGGTTTACGAGCAGTACTTC. Amino acids: CASSEGTGVYEQYF.

This clone was seen only a few times. This chain connects TRBV7-9 to TRBJ2-1; D assignment may be TRBD1 or TRBD2 (5 bases each). V dropped 5 bases and J dropped 8 bases, with 10 bases sitting between them. This CDR3 comprises 12 residues. Per germline, CDR1 SEHNR and CDR2 FQNEAQ (reference sequence). The CDR3 sequence is CASSPVGDEQFF. In DNA form, the CDR3 reads TGTGCCAGCAGCCCGGTGGGGGATGAGCAGTTCTTC.